This T cell receptor beta chain came from a study of T cell responses to AZD1222 COVID-19 vaccine. Clones were read by immunoSEQ multiplex PCR, and TCRdb kept only the in-frame ones, dropping some. The sample holds 97,000 or so clones, roughly 90% seen once. The ends lost 0 bases at V and 5 bases at J; junction bases unmatched: 10. The CDR3 loop spans 16 amino acids. Germline V lookup: CDR1 SGDLS, CDR2 YYNGEE. The chain couples TRBV9 to TRBJ2-7, with 8 positions matching TRBD2. The specimen comprised peripheral blood, sampled on day 0 of AZD1222 vaccination. The TCR originated in an adult in good health. CDR3 residues: CASSVAQAAGDDEQYF. In nucleotides, the CDR3 is TGTGCCAGCAGCGTAGCTCAAGCAGCGGGAGACGACGAGCAGTACTTC.